Shown below are 26 T cell receptor beta chains from a single sample sequenced in a study of cytomegalovirus exposure and HLA in healthy donors (dated by TCRdb to about 2017). The library was produced with the immunoSEQ multiplex PCR assay. For the multiplex PCR, a mixture combining 60 forward primers for TCR Vbeta segments and 13 reverse primers for TCR Jbeta segments was used. Drawn from immuneACCESS, this table holds only the in-frame rearrangements with V and J called that TCRdb kept. Clones are partly lost; checked studies trace under half to an unresolved V gene and leave the rest unexplained. The sample table shows 65,000 to 85,000 clones, and more than 75% are seen once. The top ten clones comprise over 10% of the sample. Sequencing was carried out using PBMCs. All receptors come from a male donor in good health and CMV-seropositive.

The J gene is TRBJ2-7, the V gene TRBV5-1, with TRBD1 matching over 8 bases. This CDR3 has 15 amino acids. Trimming took 1 base from V and 7 from J; bases not matched to a gene: 10. Germline V CDR1 and CDR2: SGHRS, YFSETQ. CDR3 sequence: CASSLQGATYREQYF. The CDR3 nucleotides read TGCGCCAGCAGCTTGCAGGGGGCGACTTACAGGGAGCAGTACTTC. Full variable domain (remainder filled in from reference TRBV5-1 and TRBJ2-7): KAGVTQTPRYLIKTRGQQVTLSCSPISGHRSVSWYQQTPGQGLQFLFEYFSETQRNKGNFPGRFSGRQFSNSRSEMNVSTLELGDSALYLCASSLQGATYREQYFGPGTRLTVT.

A few counts support this clone. The chain uses TRBV4-2 and TRBJ2-2; 9 bases align to TRBD2. The trim removed 8 bases at V and 5 bases at J, leaving 9 bases unmatched. Per the germline V gene, CDR1 is LGHNA and CDR2 is YNFKEQ. This CDR3 has 15 residues. The CDR3 protein is CASARWLAGTGELFF. In nucleotides, the CDR3 is TGTGCCAGCGCCAGGTGGCTAGCGGGGACCGGGGAGCTGTTTTTT.

The CDR3 nucleotides read TGTGCCAGCAGCTTAGACAGGAGTTTTCGTGGCTACACCTTC. Translation gives CASSLDRSFRGYTF. This chain joins TRBV5-4 and TRBJ1-2, with D possibly matching TRBD1 (6 bases). Germline CDR1 reads SGHNT; CDR2 reads YYREEE (reference sequence). The germline V and J ends were trimmed by 2 bases and 7 bases, with 15 bases remaining between them. The length of the CDR3 is 14 residues.

The chain carries TRBV6-6 and TRBJ1-3, with TRBD1 matching 8 bases. The germline V gene has CDR1 MNHNY and CDR2 SVGAGI (reference sequence). V shed 7 bases, J shed 0 bases, and the junction held 5 bases outside the gene matches. This CDR3 has 15 residues. The CDR3 DNA reads as TGTGCCAGCACGCAAGACAGGGGCTCTGGAAACACCATATATTTT. As protein: CASTQDRGSGNTIYF.

The rearrangement uses TRBV6-5 and TRBJ2-5, with TRBD2 identical over 12 bases. With V trimmed by 5 bases and J by 1 base, 2 bases remained unmatched. The CDR3 sequence is 15 residues long. Germline V gene sequence: CDR1 MNHEY, CDR2 SVGAGI. The CDR3 coding sequence is TGTGCCAGCAGTCGACTAGCGGGGGTCCAAGAGACCCAGTACTTC. It yields the protein CASSRLAGVQETQYF.

V and J are TRBV6-5 and TRBJ2-7; TRBD2 aligns across 7 bases. Germline V gene lookup returns CDR1 MNHEY and CDR2 SVGAGI. J gave up 9 bases and V 5 bases, and 10 bases lay outside the gene matches. This CDR3 has 13 amino acids. The CDR3 sequence is CASSLAEGIGQYF. The DNA for the CDR3 is TGTGCCAGCAGTCTAGCGGAGGGGATAGGGCAGTACTTC.

This chain uses TRBV7-9 with TRBJ2-3; 9 bases align to TRBD2. V dropped 1 base and J dropped 2; count of bases not matched to a gene: 4. Germline lookup yields CDR1 SEHNR and CDR2 FQNEAQ (reference sequence). This CDR3 contains 16 residues. The CDR3 nucleotides are TGTGCCAGCAGCTTAGGTGCTAGCGGGGACACAGATACGCAGTATTTT. Protein: CASSLGASGDTDTQYF.

The chain uses TRBV5-8 and TRBJ1-3; D is possibly TRBD1 (5 bases). In germline, CDR1 is SGHTS, CDR2 YDEGEE. Deletions cut 0 bases from V and 0 bases from J, with 7 bases between. The CDR3 extends over 15 amino acids. For the CDR3, the DNA is TGTGCCAGCAGCTTGGCAGGGTACTCTGGAAACACCATATATTTT. It translates to CASSLAGYSGNTIYF.

The chain carries TRBV7-2 and TRBJ2-2, with 9 bases matching TRBD1. V shed 2 bases and J 7 bases; nucleotides not matched to a gene: 5. Germline loops: CDR1 SGHTA, CDR2 FQGNSA. The CDR3 sequence is 15 residues long. The CDR3 DNA follows: TGTGCCAGCAGCTTAAACAGGGGGCCGGGCGGGGAGCTGTTTTTT. Its translation is CASSLNRGPGGELFF.

The chain has TRBV29-1 and TRBJ2-5; 12 bases line up with TRBD2. CDR1 and CDR2 (germline): SQVTM, ANQGSEA. The CDR3 sequence is 12 residues long. V trimming: 6 bases; J trimming: 8 bases; junction bases outside the gene matches: 4. The CDR3 protein is CSVPTSGSTQYF. The CDR3 DNA reads as TGCAGCGTACCGACTAGCGGGAGCACCCAGTACTTC.

This clone occurred a few times. The CDR3 loop reads CASSLPSRTGELFF. CDR3 coding DNA: TGTGCCAGCAGTTTACCATCGCGAACCGGGGAGCTGTTTTTT. V and J are TRBV28 and TRBJ2-2; D uncertain. Germline V lookup: CDR1 MDHEN, CDR2 SYDVKM. The CDR3 is 14 residues long. Trimming left V 2 bases short and J 5 bases short, with 9 bases between.

The V and J genes are TRBV30 and TRBJ1-4; D is perhaps TRBD1 (6 bases). V lost 0 bases, J lost 10 bases, and 18 bases lay in between. The CDR3 contains 15 residues. Per germline, CDR1 GTSNPN and CDR2 SVGIG (reference sequence). The CDR3 region is CAWSVGQGGFGKLFF. The CDR3 region has the DNA TGTGCCTGGAGTGTTGGTCAAGGGGGTTTTGGAAAACTGTTTTTT.

This clone was counted between two and nine times. This chain links TRBV4-2 with TRBJ1-5, with D perhaps TRBD1 (6 bases). The CDR3 contains 15 residues. The germline gives CDR1 LGHNA, CDR2 YNFKEQ. V lost 5 bases and J 1 base, leaving 12 bases between the germline ends. Here the CDR3 reads CASSFSGESNQPQHF. Here the CDR3 DNA reads TGTGCCAGCAGCTTCTCAGGGGAAAGCAATCAGCCCCAGCATTTT.

This rearrangement joins TRBV7-2 to TRBJ2-7; 8 bases match TRBD2. Trimming removed 5 bases from V and 5 bases from J; junction bases left unmatched: 8. The length of the CDR3 is 14 residues. Germline CDR1 is SGHTA and CDR2 is FQGNSA. For the CDR3, the DNA is TGTGCCAGCAGCCCCCGGGGTAGCGGGGACGAGCAGTACTTC. Amino acid sequence: CASSPRGSGDEQYF.

The rearrangement uses TRBV11-1 and TRBJ1-2, with D possibly matching TRBD1 (5 bases). Germline V gives CDR1 SGHAT, CDR2 FQDESV (reference sequence). V was clipped by 5 bases and J by 7 bases, with 17 bases between them. This CDR3 is built from 14 residues. CDR3 nucleotides: TGTGCCAGCAGCCCAGACACGGGGGTCTCTGGCTACACCTTC. It codes for CASSPDTGVSGYTF.

V is TRBV28 and J is TRBJ2-7, with 8 bases fitting TRBD1. The CDR3 consists of 15 residues. J gave up 0 bases and V 4 bases, and 5 bases lay outside the gene matches. Germline V gene sequence: CDR1 MDHEN, CDR2 SYDVKM. Here the CDR3 DNA reads TGTGCCAGCAGTTCCCCAGGGGGCAGCTCCTACGAGCAGTACTTC. Translation: CASSSPGGSSYEQYF.

The V gene is TRBV7-2, the J gene TRBJ2-4; no clear D. Trimming cost V 1 base and J 7 bases, with 14 bases left between them. This CDR3 comprises 15 residues. Germline assignment: CDR1 SGHTA and CDR2 FQGNSA. CDR3 sequence (DNA): TGTGCCAGCAGCTTAGAGGCGGTTGGAACTAACATTCAGTACTTC. Encoded protein: CASSLEAVGTNIQYF.

This rearrangement joins TRBV7-3 to TRBJ2-7; the match to TRBD1 covers 8 bases. Trimming took 2 bases from V and 3 from J; bases not matched to a gene: 3. Per germline, CDR1 SGHTA and CDR2 FQGTGA. The CDR3 is made up of 14 amino acids. CDR3 in DNA: TGTGCCAGCAGCTTAGGACAGGGCCTCTACGAGCAGTACTTC. Translation: CASSLGQGLYEQYF.

The chain employs TRBV5-8 and TRBJ2-6, with D possibly TRBD1 on 5 matching bases. Germline V gives CDR1 SGHTS, CDR2 YDEGEE. V was trimmed by 2 bases and J by 4 bases, leaving 13 bases between them. This CDR3 contains 16 residues. The CDR3 loop reads CASSFSGLGGANVLTF. CDR3 DNA sequence: TGTGCCAGCAGCTTTTCAGGGCTGGGCGGGGCCAACGTCCTGACTTTC.

In this sample, this clone turned up a few times. V and J are TRBV7-6 and TRBJ2-7; D remains unclear. Per germline, CDR1 SGHVS and CDR2 FNYEAQ. CDR3 length equals 11 residues. V lost 5 bases and J 4 bases, leaving 6 bases between the germline ends. The DNA for the CDR3 is TGTGCCAGCAGCCAGTTATACGAGCAGTACTTC. Translating gives CASSQLYEQYF.

Only one count was recorded for this clone. The chain joins TRBV25-1 to TRBJ1-2; no reliable D call. V lost 5 bases, J lost 0 bases, and 10 bases lay in between. The CDR3 covers 14 residues. From germline, CDR1 is MGHDK and CDR2 SYGVNS. CDR3: CASSPVDTNYGYTF. In nucleotides, the CDR3 is TGTGCCAGCAGTCCCGTCGACACTAACTATGGCTACACCTTC.

V gene TRBV5-1 combines with J gene TRBJ2-5, with 12 bases matching TRBD2. Judging by the DNA end, TRBJ2-7 fits better; the J call may be wrong. This CDR3 contains 22 residues. Per the germline V gene, CDR1 is SGHRS and CDR2 is YFSETQ. CDR3 in amino acids: CASSPDRGVTSGSRRKSYEQYF. The CDR3 region has the DNA TGCGCCAGCAGCCCGGACAGGGGTGTGACTAGCGGGAGTAGGAGGAAATCCTACGAGCAGTACTTC.

The CDR3 sequence is CASSLGTGNTEAFF. The DNA for the CDR3 is TGTGCCAGTAGTCTCGGGACAGGGAACACTGAAGCTTTCTTT. The chain recombines TRBV19 with TRBJ1-1, with 8 bases matching TRBD1. This CDR3 comprises 14 residues. J was trimmed by 1 base and V by 5 bases; bases with no gene match: 3. Germline CDR1 and CDR2: LNHDA and SQIVND (reference sequence). Full variable domain (outside the CDR3, taken from reference TRBV19 and TRBJ1-1): DGGITQSPKYLFRKEGQNVTLSCEQNLNHDAMYWYRQDPGQGLRLIYYSQIVNDFQKGDIAEGYSVSREKKESFPLTVTSAQKNPTAFYLCASSLGTGNTEAFFGQGTRLTVV.

This clone has just one count. The chain couples TRBV7-2 to TRBJ1-2, with 7 bases matching TRBD1. Germline assignment: CDR1 SGHTA and CDR2 FQGNSA. The CDR3 contains 15 residues. V lost 5 bases, J lost 1 base, and 7 bases stayed unmatched. CDR3 coding DNA: TGTGCCAGCAGCGACCGACAGGGACATAACTATGGCTACACCTTC. Its protein is CASSDRQGHNYGYTF.

This clone was observed a few times. V usage is TRBV4-1 and J usage is TRBJ1-2; 9 positions agree with TRBD1. V was pared by 0 bases and J by 12 bases, with 11 bases of the junction left unmatched. CDR1 is MGHRA, CDR2 YSYEKL, per germline. This CDR3 comprises 15 residues. CDR3 loop: CASSQEGTGLSGHTF. Here the CDR3 DNA reads TGCGCCAGCAGCCAAGAAGGGACAGGGCTAAGCGGCCACACCTTC.

The V call is TRBV4-2, the J call TRBJ2-3; 7 nucleotides agree with TRBD2. V shed 0 bases and J 5 bases; nucleotides not matched to a gene: 11. Germline values: CDR1 LGHNA, CDR2 YNFKEQ. The CDR3 is 17 residues long. CDR3 nucleotide sequence: TGTGCCAGCAGCCAAGATAGCGGGCGGGGGTTGAGAGATACGCAGTATTTT. Translating gives CASSQDSGRGLRDTQYF.